This TCR beta chain was documented in a study of T cells in Graves' hyperthyroidism and ophthalmopathy. There are 13 residues in the CDR3. Trimming stripped 6 bases from V and 5 bases from J, with 13 bases between. This clonotype was seen many times. Its antigen is as yet unknown. Patients with ophthalmopathy all had a Clinical Activity Score of at least 3, a NOSPECS grade of at least 4 and duration under 3 months. Exclusion of patients followed from uncontrolled infection, other autoimmune disease, pregnancy or lactation. Diagnoses were established using clinical symptoms, serum thyroxine and TRAb, thyroid ultrasound and orbital computed tomography. Study-wide results and caveats: Blood samples included most of the expanded thyroid clonotypes exceeding 0.001.

TCR beta CDR3 sequences were amplified from RNA transcripts. RT-PCR in the first round (using the HTBI primer set) targeted the TCR CDR3. TCRdb recomputed calls from the multiplex PCR reads with MiXCR, one row per CDR3 protein. The table lists nearly 600,000 distinct CDR3 sequences, 14% of them singletons, with more than 6% in the top ten. The sequencing sample was made of blood. This clonotype originated in a woman between 18 and 30 years old with Graves' ophthalmopathy. The chain recombines TRBV12-3 or TRBV12-4 with TRBJ1-1, with D possibly matching TRBD1 (5 bases). CDR3 nucleotides: TGTGCCAGCAGGTCAGGGCGACGTACTGAAGCTTTCTTT. It is translated as CASRSGRRTEAFF.